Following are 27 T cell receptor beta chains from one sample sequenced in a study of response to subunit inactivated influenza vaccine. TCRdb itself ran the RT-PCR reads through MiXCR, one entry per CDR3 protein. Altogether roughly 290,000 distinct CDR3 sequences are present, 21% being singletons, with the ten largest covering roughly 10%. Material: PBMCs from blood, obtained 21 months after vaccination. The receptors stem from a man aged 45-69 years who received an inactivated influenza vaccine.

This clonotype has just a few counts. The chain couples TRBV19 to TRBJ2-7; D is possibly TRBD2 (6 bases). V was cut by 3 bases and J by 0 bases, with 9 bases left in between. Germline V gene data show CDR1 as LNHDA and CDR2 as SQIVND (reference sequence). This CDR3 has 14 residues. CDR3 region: CASSIRGFSYEQYF. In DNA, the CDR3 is TGTGCCAGTAGTATCCGGGGGTTCTCCTACGAGCAGTACTTC.

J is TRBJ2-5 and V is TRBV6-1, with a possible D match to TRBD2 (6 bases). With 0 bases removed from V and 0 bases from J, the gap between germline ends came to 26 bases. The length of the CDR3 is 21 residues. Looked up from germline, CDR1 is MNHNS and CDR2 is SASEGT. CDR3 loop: CASSEAPRGKAVAPYQETQYF. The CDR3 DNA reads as TGTGCCAGCAGTGAAGCGCCGCGGGGAAAGGCTGTGGCTCCGTACCAAGAGACCCAGTACTTC.

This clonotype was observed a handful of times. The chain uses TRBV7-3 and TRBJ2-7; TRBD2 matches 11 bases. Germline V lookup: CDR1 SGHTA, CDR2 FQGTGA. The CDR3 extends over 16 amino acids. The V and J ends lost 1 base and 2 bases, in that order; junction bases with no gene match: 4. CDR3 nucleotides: TGTGCCAGCAGCTTAATGGGGACTAGCGGTACCTACGAGCAGTACTTC. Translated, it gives CASSLMGTSGTYEQYF.

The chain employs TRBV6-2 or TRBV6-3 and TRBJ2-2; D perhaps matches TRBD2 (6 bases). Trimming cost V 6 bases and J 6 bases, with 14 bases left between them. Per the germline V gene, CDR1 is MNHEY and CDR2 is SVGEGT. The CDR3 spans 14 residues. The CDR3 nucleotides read TGTGCCAGCAGCCCTCTAGCGATTGCCGGGGAGCTGTTTTTT. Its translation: CASSPLAIAGELFF.

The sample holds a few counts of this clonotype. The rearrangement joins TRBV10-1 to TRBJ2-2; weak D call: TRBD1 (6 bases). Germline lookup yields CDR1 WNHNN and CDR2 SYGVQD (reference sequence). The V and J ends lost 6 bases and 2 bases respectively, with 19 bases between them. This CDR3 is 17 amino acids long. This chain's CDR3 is CASRLNSDRKNTGELFF. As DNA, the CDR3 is TGCGCCAGCAGGCTAAACTCCGACAGGAAAAACACCGGGGAGCTGTTTTTT.

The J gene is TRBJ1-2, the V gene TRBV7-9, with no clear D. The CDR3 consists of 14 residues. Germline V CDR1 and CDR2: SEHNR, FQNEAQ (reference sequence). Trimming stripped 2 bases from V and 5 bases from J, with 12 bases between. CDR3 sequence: CASSLSDPHYGYTF. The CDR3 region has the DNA TGTGCCAGCAGCTTATCGGACCCACATTATGGCTACACCTTC.

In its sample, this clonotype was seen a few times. In nucleotides, the CDR3 is TGTGCCAGCAGCTTGGGGGGTGCCCTTTCCTACAATGAGCAGTTCTTC. This gives the protein CASSLGGALSYNEQFF. The chain recombines TRBV5-6 with TRBJ2-1, with unresolved D. V was trimmed by 0 bases and J by 1 base, leaving 11 bases between them. In germline, CDR1 is SGHDT, CDR2 YYEEEE. This CDR3 is 16 amino acids long. Complete variable domain (other parts from reference TRBV5-6 and TRBJ2-1): DAGVTQSPTHLIKTRGQQVTLRCSPKSGHDTVSWYQQALGQGPQFIFQYYEEEERQRGNFPDRFSGHQFPNYSSELNVNALLLGDSALYLCASSLGGALSYNEQFFGPGTRLTVL.

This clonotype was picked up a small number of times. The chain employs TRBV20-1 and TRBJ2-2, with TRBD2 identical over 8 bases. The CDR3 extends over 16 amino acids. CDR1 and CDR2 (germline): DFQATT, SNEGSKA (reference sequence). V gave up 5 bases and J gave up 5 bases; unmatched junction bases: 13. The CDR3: CSAVVPGTRRTGELFF. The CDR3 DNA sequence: TGCAGTGCTGTAGTCCCGGGGACTAGGCGAACCGGGGAGCTGTTTTTT.

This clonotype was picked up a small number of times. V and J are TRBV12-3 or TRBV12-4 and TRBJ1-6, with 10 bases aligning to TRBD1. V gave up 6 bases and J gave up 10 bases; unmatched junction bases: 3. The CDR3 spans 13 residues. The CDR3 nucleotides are TGTGCCAGCAGCCGGGACAGGGGCTCACCCCTCCACTTT. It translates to CASSRDRGSPLHF.

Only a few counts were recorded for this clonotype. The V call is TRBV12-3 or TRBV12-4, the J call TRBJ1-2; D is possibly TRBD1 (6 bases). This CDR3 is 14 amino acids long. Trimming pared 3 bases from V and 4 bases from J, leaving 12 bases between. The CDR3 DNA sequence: TGTGCCAGCAGTTTCCGGGGGCGCATCTATGGCTACACCTTC. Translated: CASSFRGRIYGYTF.

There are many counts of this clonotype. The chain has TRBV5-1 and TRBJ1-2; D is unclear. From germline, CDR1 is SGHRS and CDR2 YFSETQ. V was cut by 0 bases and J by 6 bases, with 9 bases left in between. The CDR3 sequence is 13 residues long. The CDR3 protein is CASSLERDHGYTF. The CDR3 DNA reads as TGCGCCAGCAGCTTGGAAAGGGATCATGGCTACACCTTC.

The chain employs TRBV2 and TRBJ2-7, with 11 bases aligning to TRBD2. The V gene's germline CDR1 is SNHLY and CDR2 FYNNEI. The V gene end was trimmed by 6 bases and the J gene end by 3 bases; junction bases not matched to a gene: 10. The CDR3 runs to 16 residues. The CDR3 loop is CASSATSGSRLYEQYF. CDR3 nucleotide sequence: TGTGCCAGCAGCGCTACTAGCGGGAGCCGCCTCTACGAGCAGTACTTC.

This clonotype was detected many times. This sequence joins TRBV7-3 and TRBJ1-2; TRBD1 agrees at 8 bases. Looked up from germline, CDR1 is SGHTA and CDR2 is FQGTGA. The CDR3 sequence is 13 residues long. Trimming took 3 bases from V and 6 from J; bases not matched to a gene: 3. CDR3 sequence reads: CASSLDRENGYTF. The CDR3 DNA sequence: TGTGCCAGCAGCTTGGACAGGGAAAATGGCTACACCTTC.

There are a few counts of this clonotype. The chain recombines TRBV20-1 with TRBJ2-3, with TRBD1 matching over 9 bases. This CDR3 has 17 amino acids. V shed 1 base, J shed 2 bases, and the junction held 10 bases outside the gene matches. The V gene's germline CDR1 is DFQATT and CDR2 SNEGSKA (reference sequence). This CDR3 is CSARGGPGQGYTDTQYF. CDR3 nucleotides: TGCAGTGCTAGAGGGGGACCGGGACAGGGATACACAGATACGCAGTATTTT.

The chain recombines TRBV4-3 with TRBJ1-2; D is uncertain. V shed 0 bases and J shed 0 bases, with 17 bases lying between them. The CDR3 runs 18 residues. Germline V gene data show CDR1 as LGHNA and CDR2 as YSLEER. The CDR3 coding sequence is TGCGCCAGCAGCCAAGAGTCAATATATCGACAAGCTAACTATGGCTACACCTTC. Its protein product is CASSQESIYRQANYGYTF.

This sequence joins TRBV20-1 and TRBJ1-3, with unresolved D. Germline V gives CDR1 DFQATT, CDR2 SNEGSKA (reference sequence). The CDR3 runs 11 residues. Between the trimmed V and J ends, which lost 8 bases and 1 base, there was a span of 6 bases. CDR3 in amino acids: CSSGSGNTIYF. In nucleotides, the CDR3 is TGCAGTTCCGGGTCTGGAAACACCATATATTTT.

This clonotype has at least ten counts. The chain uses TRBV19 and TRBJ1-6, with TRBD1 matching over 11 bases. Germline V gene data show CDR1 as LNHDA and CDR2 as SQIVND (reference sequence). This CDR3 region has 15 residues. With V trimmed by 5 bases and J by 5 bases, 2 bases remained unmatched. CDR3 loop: CASSWDRGNNSPLHF. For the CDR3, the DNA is TGTGCCAGTAGTTGGGACAGGGGGAATAATTCACCCCTCCACTTT. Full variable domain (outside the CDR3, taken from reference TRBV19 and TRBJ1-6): DGGITQSPKYLFRKEGQNVTLSCEQNLNHDAMYWYRQDPGQGLRLIYYSQIVNDFQKGDIAEGYSVSREKKESFPLTVTSAQKNPTAFYLCASSWDRGNNSPLHFGNGTRLTVT.

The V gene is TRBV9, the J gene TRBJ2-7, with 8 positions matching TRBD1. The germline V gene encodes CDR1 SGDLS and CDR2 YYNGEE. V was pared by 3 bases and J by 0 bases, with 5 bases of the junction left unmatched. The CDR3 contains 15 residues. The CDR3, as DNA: TGTGCCAGCAGCGCGGGACAGGCGAGCTCCTACGAGCAGTACTTC. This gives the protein CASSAGQASSYEQYF.

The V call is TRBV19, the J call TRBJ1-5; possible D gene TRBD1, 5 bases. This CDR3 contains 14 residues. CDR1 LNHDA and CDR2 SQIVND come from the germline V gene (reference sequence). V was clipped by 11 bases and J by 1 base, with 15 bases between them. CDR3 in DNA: TGTGCCTCATGGGGGGACGAGAGCAATCAGCCCCAGCATTTT. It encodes CASWGDESNQPQHF.

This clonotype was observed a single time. The CDR3: CASSLPTPTSSAPEGTQYF. CDR3 nucleotides: TGTGCCAGCAGCTTACCAACCCCCACGAGTTCTGCTCCGGAGGGGACCCAGTACTTC. The chain recombines TRBV11-1 with TRBJ2-5, with a weak D call TRBD2 (6 bases). CDR3 length: 19 amino acids. Germline lookup yields CDR1 SGHAT and CDR2 FQDESV (reference sequence). Trimming shortened V by 2 bases and J by 7 bases, and 29 bases separated the two germline ends.

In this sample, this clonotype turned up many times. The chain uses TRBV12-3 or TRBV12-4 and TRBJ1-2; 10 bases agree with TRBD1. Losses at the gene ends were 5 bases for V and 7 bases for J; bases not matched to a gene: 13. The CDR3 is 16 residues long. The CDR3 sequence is CASSPDRGRLSVGYTF. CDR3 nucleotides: TGTGCCAGCAGTCCCGACAGGGGGCGGTTATCGGTTGGCTACACCTTC.

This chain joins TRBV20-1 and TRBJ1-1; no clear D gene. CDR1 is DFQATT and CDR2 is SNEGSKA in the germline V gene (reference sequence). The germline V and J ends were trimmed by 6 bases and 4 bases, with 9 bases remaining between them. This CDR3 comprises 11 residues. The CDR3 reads CSARLPTEAFF. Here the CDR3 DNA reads TGCAGTGCCAGGTTACCCACTGAAGCTTTCTTT.

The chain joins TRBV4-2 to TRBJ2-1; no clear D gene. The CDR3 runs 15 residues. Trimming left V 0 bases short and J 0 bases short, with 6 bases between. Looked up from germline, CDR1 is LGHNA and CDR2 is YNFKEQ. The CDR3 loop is CASSQDVSSYNEQFF. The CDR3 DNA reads TGTGCCAGCAGCCAAGATGTTAGCTCCTACAATGAGCAGTTCTTC.

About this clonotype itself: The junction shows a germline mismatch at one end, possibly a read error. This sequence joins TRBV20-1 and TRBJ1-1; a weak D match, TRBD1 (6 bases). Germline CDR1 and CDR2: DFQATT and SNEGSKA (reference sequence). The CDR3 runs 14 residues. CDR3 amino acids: CSVRGGGGVAEAFF. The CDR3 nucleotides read TGCAGTGTTAGAGGGGGGGGCGGAGTAGCTGAAGCTTTCTTT.

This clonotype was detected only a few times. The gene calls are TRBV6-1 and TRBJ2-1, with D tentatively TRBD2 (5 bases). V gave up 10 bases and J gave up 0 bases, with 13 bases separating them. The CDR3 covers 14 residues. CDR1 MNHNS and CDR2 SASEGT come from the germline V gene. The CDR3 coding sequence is TGTGCCACCAATGAGGGCAGCTCCTACAATGAGCAGTTCTTC. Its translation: CATNEGSSYNEQFF.

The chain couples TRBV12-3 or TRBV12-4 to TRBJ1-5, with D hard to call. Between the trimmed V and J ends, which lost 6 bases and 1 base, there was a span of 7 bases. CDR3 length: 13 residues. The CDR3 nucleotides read TGTGCCAGCAGCGTTCTGAGCAATCAGCCCCAGCATTTT. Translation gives CASSVLSNQPQHF.

CDR3 coding DNA: TGCAGTGCTAGCAGCGGGGGGGCTCTACCCTACAATGAGCAGTTCTTC. This sequence encodes CSASSGGALPYNEQFF. The V call is TRBV20-1, the J call TRBJ2-1; TRBD2 agrees at 10 bases. The CDR3 totals 16 residues. Looked up from germline, CDR1 is DFQATT and CDR2 is SNEGSKA (reference sequence). V trimming: 3 bases; J trimming: 2 bases; junction bases outside the gene matches: 7.